The following is a TCR beta chain sequence with its context. What it binds is not known. This CDR3 region has 22 residues. The ends lost 2 bases at V and 3 bases at J; junction bases unmatched: 15. Germline V gene data show CDR1 as MNHEY and CDR2 as SVGAGI. The sample comes from a study of T cell repertoires in cytomegalovirus infection. Study information: From public TCR beta signatures came an indication of both CMV infection and matching HLA type.

General study results and limits: Cumulative frequency (of public TCR beta family members) identified carriers of CMV plus the relevant HLA. Within the response measured ex vivo, HLA-C-restricted CMV-specific TCR beta clonotypes were dominant.

Using its own MiXCR run on the reads, TCRdb lists one record per CDR3 protein. In the table there are hundreds of thousands of distinct CDR3 sequences, 20% to 25% of which are singletons. The source of this sequence is a human donor in good health (CMV status not recorded). Some clones in this sample may be carry-over from other donors' samples. V usage is TRBV6-5 and J usage is TRBJ2-2; 16 nucleotides match TRBD2. The sequenced sample consisted of CD8+ T cells from PBMCs. As DNA, the CDR3 is TGTGCCAGCAGTTACACCGGTATCCCGGGACTAGCGGGGGGGCCGGACACCGGGGAGCTGTTTTTT. Residues: CASSYTGIPGLAGGPDTGELFF.